Following are 17 T cell receptor beta chains from one sample sequenced in a study of blood T cell repertoires in COVID-19. Assay: immunoSEQ multiplex PCR; the TCRdb copy retains only in-frame clones and omits some. This sample yields around 150,000 clones, of which 65% to 85% are seen a single time; 3.7% belongs to the top ten. Sequencing was done on a sample of peripheral blood. All receptors come from a woman of 80 years or more with acute or convalescent COVID-19.

The DNA of the CDR3 is TGTGCCAGCAGAAACGACAGGGGATGGTTCTTC. This encodes CASRNDRGWFF. The rearrangement links TRBV6-5 to TRBJ2-1; 8 bases align to TRBD1. The CDR3 is 11 residues long. V shed 6 bases and J 15 bases; nucleotides not matched to a gene: 7. Germline assignment: CDR1 MNHEY and CDR2 SVGAGI.

The gene calls are TRBV18 and TRBJ2-5, with D unclear. The CDR3 runs to 13 residues. V lost 5 bases and J 3 bases, leaving 10 bases between the germline ends. Germline V lookup: CDR1 KGHSH, CDR2 LQKENI. The CDR3 is CASSNGQKETQYF. The CDR3 DNA sequence: TGTGCCAGCTCAAATGGGCAGAAAGAGACCCAGTACTTC.

The CDR3 DNA follows: TGTGCCAGCAGCCGATCCGGGACTAGCATCTACGAGCAGTACTTC. Protein: CASSRSGTSIYEQYF. The chain couples TRBV7-8 to TRBJ2-7; 9 nucleotides match TRBD2. The germline V gene encodes CDR1 SGHVS and CDR2 FQNEAQ. V dropped 5 bases and J dropped 3; count of bases not matched to a gene: 8. CDR3 length equals 15 residues.

This chain connects TRBV25-1 to TRBJ1-4, with D uncertain. CDR1 is MGHDK and CDR2 is SYGVNS in the germline V gene. The V end was cut by 2 bases, the J end by 8 bases, with 15 bases between. This CDR3 is built from 15 residues. CDR3 sequence (DNA): TGTGCCAGCAGTGAAACCGGAGTAGGTTACGAAAAACTGTTTTTT. This gives the protein CASSETGVGYEKLFF.

The chain is built from TRBV7-8 and TRBJ1-1; the match to TRBD1 covers 11 bases. The CDR3 contains 15 residues. CDR1 SGHVS and CDR2 FQNEAQ come from the germline V gene. V lost 6 bases, J lost 4 bases, and 7 bases stayed unmatched. The CDR3 loop is CASSGTGGMGTEAFF. The CDR3 DNA sequence: TGTGCCAGCAGTGGGACAGGGGGAATGGGCACTGAAGCTTTCTTT.

There are many counts of this clone. In nucleotides, the CDR3 is TGTGCCAGCAGTGAGGGGGGACTTAGATATAGCAATCAGCCCCAGCATTTT. Translation: CASSEGGLRYSNQPQHF. The chain has TRBV6-1 and TRBJ1-5, with D possibly being TRBD1 (5 bases). Trimming pared 3 bases from V and 0 bases from J, leaving 15 bases between. CDR3 length: 17 residues. Germline V gene lookup returns CDR1 MNHNS and CDR2 SASEGT.

For this clone: The identical CDR3 is also encoded by other nucleotide sequences in the sample. The V gene is TRBV19, the J gene TRBJ1-1; tentatively, D is TRBD1 (5 bases). Trimming shortened V by 3 bases and J by 1 base, and 9 bases separated the two germline ends. Per germline, CDR1 LNHDA and CDR2 SQIVND (reference sequence). CDR3 length equals 14 residues. The CDR3 coding sequence is TGTGCCAGTAGTATCCAGGGTAGGAACACTGAAGCTTTCTTT. This gives the protein CASSIQGRNTEAFF.

The chain recombines TRBV29-1 with TRBJ2-1; TRBD2 matches at 12 bases. The CDR3 is 15 amino acids. Looked up from germline, CDR1 is SQVTM and CDR2 is ANQGSEA. The J segment lost 7 bases and the V segment lost 2 bases, leaving 6 bases of the junction unmatched. The CDR3 here is CSVEKLAGGWNEQFF. CDR3 nucleotide sequence: TGCAGCGTTGAAAAACTAGCGGGAGGTTGGAATGAGCAGTTCTTC.

The V and J genes are TRBV19 and TRBJ1-5; no definite D call. From germline, CDR1 is LNHDA and CDR2 SQIVND (reference sequence). The CDR3 length is 15 residues. V shed 2 bases and J shed 7 bases, with 15 bases lying between them. The CDR3 here is CASSILLAGGQPQHF. CDR3 in DNA: TGTGCCAGTAGTATATTGTTGGCGGGAGGGCAGCCCCAGCATTTT.

The J gene is TRBJ1-4, the V gene TRBV7-6, with no clear D. The CDR3 sequence is 18 residues long. V lost 2 bases and J 5 bases, leaving 21 bases between the germline ends. CDR1 is SGHVS and CDR2 is FNYEAQ in the germline V gene. The CDR3 DNA sequence: TGTGCCAGCAGCTTAAGGGCGGTCCCAACTAGGCGCAATGAAAAACTGTTTTTT. Translating gives CASSLRAVPTRRNEKLFF.

The chain couples TRBV5-6 to TRBJ1-2; 9 bases are shared with TRBD1. CDR3 size: 15 residues. V shed 3 bases, J shed 4 bases, and the junction held 7 bases outside the gene matches. Per germline, CDR1 SGHDT and CDR2 YYEEEE. CDR3 nucleotide sequence: TGTGCCAGCAGCTCGGGGACAGGGAGAATCTATGGCTACACCTTC. Amino acids: CASSSGTGRIYGYTF.

This clone occurred a few times. This chain joins TRBV6-5 and TRBJ2-7, with unresolved D. CDR3 size: 13 residues. Looked up from germline, CDR1 is MNHEY and CDR2 is SVGAGI. Trimming took off 5 bases at V and 6 bases at J, with 14 bases between the two ends. The CDR3, as DNA: TGTGCCAGCAGTCCCACGTGGCCGGGCGAGCAGTACTTC. As protein: CASSPTWPGEQYF.

This clone was detected only once. The chain recombines TRBV7-9 with TRBJ2-2; TRBD2 agrees at 15 bases. The CDR3 runs to 18 residues. V lost 5 bases to trimming and J lost 4 bases; unmatched junction nucleotides: 8. The germline gives CDR1 SEHNR, CDR2 FQNEAQ (reference sequence). CDR3 nucleotide sequence: TGTGCCAGCAGCCCGACGGGACTAGCGGGAGGACCCACCGGGGAGCTGTTTTTT. As protein: CASSPTGLAGGPTGELFF.

The gene calls are TRBV27 and TRBJ1-2; 9 positions match TRBD1. Germline trimming cut 4 bases from V and 3 bases from J; bases unmatched to any gene: 6. The CDR3 runs to 15 residues. Germline assignment: CDR1 MNHEY and CDR2 SMNVEV (reference sequence). For the CDR3, the DNA is TGTGCCAGCAGTTCCACAGGGGGCCCACACTATGGCTACACCTTC. It translates to CASSSTGGPHYGYTF.

The chain uses TRBV5-1 and TRBJ2-7; 10 positions match TRBD2. Germline V lookup: CDR1 SGHRS, CDR2 YFSETQ. The CDR3 loop spans 16 amino acids. Trimming cost V 4 bases and J 4 bases; bases outside gene matches: 11. CDR3 nucleotide sequence: TGCGCCAGCAGCCCGGATAGCGGGGGGCTTCTTTACGAGCAGTACTTC. As protein: CASSPDSGGLLYEQYF.

This chain connects TRBV7-8 to TRBJ1-3, with 8 positions matching TRBD1. CDR3 length equals 15 residues. J was trimmed by 2 bases and V by 4 bases; bases with no gene match: 4. Germline assignment: CDR1 SGHVS and CDR2 FQNEAQ. Here the CDR3 reads CASSYPDRAGNTIYF. The CDR3 nucleotides are TGTGCCAGCAGCTACCCGGACAGGGCTGGAAACACCATATATTTT. Using reference TRBV7-8 and TRBJ1-3 for the parts outside the CDR3, the full variable domain is GAGVSQSPRYKVAKRGQDVALRCDPISGHVSLFWYQQALGQGPEFLTYFQNEAQLDKSGLPSDRFFAERPEGSVSTLKIQRTQQEDSAVYLCASSYPDRAGNTIYFGEGSWLTVV.

CDR3 sequence reads: CASSRGGGPNTEAFF. Written as DNA, the CDR3 is TGTGCCAGTAGTCGTGGCGGGGGTCCGAACACTGAAGCTTTCTTT. The rearrangement joins TRBV19 to TRBJ1-1; weak D call: TRBD1 (5 bases). The V gene's germline CDR1 is LNHDA and CDR2 SQIVND (reference sequence). This CDR3 contains 15 residues. V shed 5 bases and J shed 1 base, with 14 bases lying between them.